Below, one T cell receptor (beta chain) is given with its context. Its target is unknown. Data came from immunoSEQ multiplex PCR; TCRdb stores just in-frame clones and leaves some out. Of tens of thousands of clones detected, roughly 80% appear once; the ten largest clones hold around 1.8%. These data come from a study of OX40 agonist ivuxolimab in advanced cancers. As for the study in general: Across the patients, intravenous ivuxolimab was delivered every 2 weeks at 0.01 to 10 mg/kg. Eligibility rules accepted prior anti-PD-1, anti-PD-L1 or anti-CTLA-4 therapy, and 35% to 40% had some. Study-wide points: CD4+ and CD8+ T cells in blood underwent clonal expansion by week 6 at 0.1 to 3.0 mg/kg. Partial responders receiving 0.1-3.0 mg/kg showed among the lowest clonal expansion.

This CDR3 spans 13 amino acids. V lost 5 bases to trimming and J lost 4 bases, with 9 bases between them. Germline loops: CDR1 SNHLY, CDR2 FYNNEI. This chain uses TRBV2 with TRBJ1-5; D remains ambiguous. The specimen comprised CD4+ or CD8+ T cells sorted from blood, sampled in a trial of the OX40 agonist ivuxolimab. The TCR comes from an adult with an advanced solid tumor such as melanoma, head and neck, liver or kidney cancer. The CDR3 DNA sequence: TGTGCCAGCAGTACTGCGCCTAATCAGCCCCAGCATTTT. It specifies CASSTAPNQPQHF.